One sample yielded the 30 T cell receptor beta chains listed below, sequenced in a study of CD8 T cells in ankylosing spondylitis. In TCRdb, the 5' RACE reads were re-called with MiXCR into one record per CDR3 protein. The table lists some 71,000 distinct CDR3 sequences, less than 6% of them singletons. The sequenced sample consisted of blood, either unsorted or a sorted T cell fraction (not recorded which). Source of these receptors: a male donor with ankylosing spondylitis or in good health (not recorded which).

This clonotype was observed at least ten times. The chain combines TRBV28 with TRBJ2-1; D perhaps matches TRBD1 (6 bases). In germline, CDR1 is MDHEN, CDR2 SYDVKM. This CDR3 has 14 amino acids. V was trimmed by 8 bases and J by 3 bases, leaving 14 bases between them. Here the CDR3 DNA reads TGTGCCAGCGCCAGCCCAGGGGACTACAATGAGCAGTTCTTC. This sequence encodes CASASPGDYNEQFF.

This clonotype has a count of ten or more. The V gene is TRBV20-1, the J gene TRBJ2-7; 7 bases map to TRBD2. Germline V gives CDR1 DFQATT, CDR2 SNEGSKA (reference sequence). V lost 1 base, J lost 1 base, and 7 bases stayed unmatched. The CDR3 totals 15 residues. The CDR3 DNA sequence: TGCAGTGCTAGAGTACTGGGGGGGGGATCCTACGAGCAGTACTTC. Residues: CSARVLGGGSYEQYF.

The sample holds many counts of this clonotype. The rearrangement links TRBV2 to TRBJ2-5, with D perhaps given as TRBD1 or TRBD2 (7 bases each). There are 14 residues in the CDR3. Germline V gives CDR1 SNHLY, CDR2 FYNNEI. With 2 bases removed from V and 5 bases from J, the gap between germline ends came to 12 bases. The chain's CDR3 is CASSEQGEGETQYF. The CDR3 nucleotides are TGTGCCAGCAGTGAACAGGGGGAGGGGGAGACCCAGTACTTC.

This clonotype occurred many times. This rearrangement joins TRBV2 to TRBJ2-1, with D tentatively TRBD1 or TRBD2 (6 bases each). V was trimmed by 0 bases and J by 3 bases, leaving 9 bases between them. Germline-derived CDR1 and CDR2 are SNHLY and FYNNEI. The CDR3 sequence is 15 residues long. CDR3 in amino acids: CASSEAGGIYNEQFF. The CDR3 coding sequence is TGTGCCAGCAGTGAAGCCGGGGGCATCTACAATGAGCAGTTCTTC.

This clonotype was observed many times. V and J are TRBV4-3 and TRBJ1-1; weak D call: TRBD1 (5 bases). Trimming left V 0 bases short and J 1 base short, with 9 bases between. CDR1 and CDR2 (germline): LGHNA, YSLEER. The CDR3 sequence is 15 residues long. CDR3 coding DNA: TGCGCCAGCAGCCAAGAGTGGGGCTCGAACACTGAAGCTTTCTTT. Translated, it gives CASSQEWGSNTEAFF.

V is TRBV30 and J is TRBJ2-1; a weak D match, TRBD1 (5 bases). There are 13 residues in the CDR3. Trimming left V 1 base short and J 9 bases short, with 13 bases between. The germline V gene encodes CDR1 GTSNPN and CDR2 SVGIG (reference sequence). This CDR3 is CAWSGQGGGEQFF. The CDR3 DNA follows: TGTGCCTGGAGTGGCCAGGGCGGCGGTGAGCAGTTCTTC.

The CDR3 sequence is CSANRDYEQYF. In nucleotides, the CDR3 is TGCAGTGCTAACAGGGACTACGAGCAGTACTTC. The gene calls are TRBV20-1 and TRBJ2-7; TRBD1 might be the D (6 bases). The V gene's germline CDR1 is DFQATT and CDR2 SNEGSKA (reference sequence). V was pared by 4 bases and J by 3 bases, with 7 bases between. This CDR3 has 11 amino acids.

This clonotype was found many times. This CDR3 reads CSAKVFNNEQFF. The CDR3 coding sequence is TGCAGTGCTAAGGTCTTCAACAATGAGCAGTTCTTC. V and J are TRBV20-1 and TRBJ2-1; D is unclear. V dropped 4 bases and J dropped 5 bases, with 9 bases sitting between them. CDR3 length: 12 residues. CDR1 is DFQATT and CDR2 is SNEGSKA in the germline V gene (reference sequence).

The chain carries TRBV20-1 and TRBJ2-2, with TRBD2 identical over 7 bases. The J segment lost 0 bases and the V segment lost 4 bases, leaving 5 bases of the junction unmatched. CDR1 is DFQATT, CDR2 SNEGSKA, per germline (reference sequence). This CDR3 contains 15 residues. DNA of the CDR3: TGCAGTGCTACCTTGGGAGGGGCGAACACCGGGGAGCTGTTTTTT. Amino acid sequence: CSATLGGANTGELFF.

This clonotype was recorded at least ten times. The chain couples TRBV3-1 to TRBJ2-3; tentatively, D is TRBD1 or TRBD2 (5 bases each). Per germline, CDR1 LGHDT and CDR2 YNNKEL (reference sequence). There are 16 residues in the CDR3. Deletions cut 0 bases from V and 8 bases from J, with 18 bases between. In DNA form, the CDR3 reads TGTGCCAGCAGCCAAGATCCGCTAAACCCGGGACGTACGCAGTATTTT. Residues: CASSQDPLNPGRTQYF.

The sample holds a few counts of this clonotype. The chain joins TRBV28 to TRBJ2-6; no reliable D call. Germline V gives CDR1 MDHEN, CDR2 SYDVKM. This CDR3 is 12 amino acids long. The V end lost 6 bases, the J end lost 7 bases, and 7 bases lay between the germline ends. CDR3 residues: CASSPEANVLTF. CDR3 DNA sequence: TGTGCCAGCAGCCCGGAAGCCAACGTCCTGACTTTC.

This clonotype has a count of ten or more. The genes are TRBV23-1 and TRBJ2-5; 9 bases agree with TRBD1. Being an ORF, TRBV23-1 has a function that is uncertain. The CDR3 runs 16 residues. Germline trimming cut 1 base from V and 6 bases from J; bases unmatched to any gene: 9. CDR3 protein: CASSQFVTGGWQTQYF. Written as DNA, the CDR3 is TGCGCCAGCAGTCAATTCGTAACAGGGGGCTGGCAGACCCAGTACTTC.

There are many counts of this clonotype. The chain links TRBV6-5 to TRBJ2-1; D is ambiguous. From germline, CDR1 is MNHEY and CDR2 SVGAGI. Trimming shortened V by 4 bases and J by 0 bases, and 10 bases separated the two germline ends. This CDR3 has 15 residues. CDR3 residues: CASSSSGPSYNEQFF. CDR3 sequence (DNA): TGTGCCAGCAGTTCTTCCGGGCCCTCCTACAATGAGCAGTTCTTC.

The chain links TRBV7-6 to TRBJ2-5, with D unresolved. The CDR3 sequence is 13 residues long. The germline V gene has CDR1 SGHVS and CDR2 FNYEAQ. V lost 3 bases to trimming and J lost 7 bases, with 12 bases between them. The CDR3 DNA is TGTGCCAGCAGCTTTGATACCCGAGGGACCCAGTACTTC. Its protein product is CASSFDTRGTQYF.

This clonotype was detected ten times or more. The J gene is TRBJ1-1, the V gene TRBV20-1; D is unresolved. Germline-derived CDR1 and CDR2 are DFQATT and SNEGSKA (reference sequence). The V and J ends lost 6 bases and 1 base respectively, with 6 bases between them. The CDR3 contains 11 residues. CDR3 in DNA: TGCAGTGCCCGCAAGAACACTGAAGCTTTCTTT. As protein: CSARKNTEAFF.

This clonotype was recorded many times. This chain uses TRBV20-1 with TRBJ2-7, with 12 bases matching TRBD2. After removal of 1 base from V and 0 bases from J, the junction contained 4 bases not matched to a gene. This CDR3 region has 16 residues. CDR1 is DFQATT, CDR2 SNEGSKA, per germline (reference sequence). This chain's CDR3 is CSARVTSGGSSYEQYF. The CDR3 bases are TGCAGTGCTAGAGTCACTAGCGGGGGGTCCTCCTACGAGCAGTACTTC.

This clonotype came up many times. The V and J genes are TRBV28 and TRBJ1-1; D is undetermined. From germline, CDR1 is MDHEN and CDR2 SYDVKM. V was cut by 5 bases and J by 7 bases, with 8 bases left in between. The CDR3 contains 11 residues. The CDR3 region has the DNA TGTGCCAGCAGTGTGGAGGATGAAGCTTTCTTT. It specifies CASSVEDEAFF.

This clonotype has at least ten counts. The chain couples TRBV12-3 or TRBV12-4 to TRBJ2-3, with 8 nucleotides matching TRBD2. The CDR3 has 15 amino acids. With 3 bases clipped from V and 2 bases from J, the junction kept 4 bases outside the gene matches. Written as DNA, the CDR3 is TGTGCCAGCAGTTTTTTCGGGGGGGACACAGATACGCAGTATTTT. Translation: CASSFFGGDTDTQYF.

This clonotype was seen ten or more times. J is TRBJ1-2 and V is TRBV4-3, with D perhaps matching TRBD1 (6 bases). With 1 base removed from V and 2 bases from J, the gap between germline ends came to 8 bases. This CDR3 has 14 residues. CDR1 and CDR2 from the germline V gene are LGHNA and YSLEER. The CDR3 spells CASSQGGQNYGYTF. The DNA of the CDR3 is TGCGCCAGCAGCCAAGGAGGACAGAACTATGGCTACACCTTC.

At least ten counts were recorded for this clonotype. The rearrangement uses TRBV6-1 and TRBJ1-1; 8 nucleotides agree with TRBD1. The CDR3 totals 15 residues. J lost 0 bases, V lost 6 bases, and 6 bases had no gene match. Germline CDR1 is MNHNS and CDR2 is SASEGT. The CDR3 region is CASSDRGGMNTEAFF. In DNA, the CDR3 is TGTGCCAGCAGCGACAGGGGAGGAATGAACACTGAAGCTTTCTTT.

This clonotype was counted ten times or more. CDR3 sequence (DNA): TGTGCCAGCAGTTTCGAGGGGGAATCGATTGAGACCCAGTACTTC. This gives the protein CASSFEGESIETQYF. This chain links TRBV28 with TRBJ2-5, with D possibly TRBD1 on 6 matching bases. CDR3 length: 15 amino acids. The germline CDR1 and CDR2 sequences are MDHEN and SYDVKM. Trimming left V 3 bases short and J 5 bases short, with 16 bases between. Full variable domain (rest looked up from reference TRBV28 and TRBJ2-5): DVKVTQSSRYLVKRTGEKVFLECVQDMDHENMFWYRQDPGLGLRLIYFSYDVKMKEKGDIPEGYSVSREKKERFSLILESASTNQTSMYLCASSFEGESIETQYFGPGTRLLVL.

This clonotype was recorded at least ten times. The chain recombines TRBV6-1 with TRBJ1-1, with D uncertain. The germline V gene encodes CDR1 MNHNS and CDR2 SASEGT. Trimming took 3 bases from V and 9 from J, leaving 11 bases between them. This CDR3 is 12 amino acids long. CDR3 amino acids: CASSDGGSKAFF. CDR3 bases: TGTGCCAGCAGTGATGGCGGGTCTAAAGCTTTCTTT.

This clonotype has at least ten counts. CDR3 amino acids: CSGGQDSYEQYF. CDR3 DNA: TGCAGCGGGGGACAGGACTCCTACGAGCAGTACTTC. This sequence joins TRBV29-1 and TRBJ2-7; TRBD1 aligns across 8 bases. The ends lost 7 bases at V and 0 bases at J; junction bases unmatched: 2. This CDR3 is 12 amino acids long. Germline V gene lookup returns CDR1 SQVTM and CDR2 ANQGSEA.

This clonotype was detected ten times or more. The gene calls are TRBV20-1 and TRBJ2-2; 12 nucleotides line up with TRBD1. CDR1 and CDR2 from the germline V gene are DFQATT and SNEGSKA (reference sequence). The V segment lost 5 bases and the J segment 6 bases; nucleotides outside the gene matches: 1. This CDR3 spans 13 amino acids. The CDR3 sequence is CSAGTGGSGELFF. The CDR3 nucleotides read TGCAGTGCTGGGACAGGGGGCTCCGGGGAGCTGTTTTTT.

This clonotype has ten or more counts. The CDR3: CASSPRVGQAQETQYF. The CDR3, as DNA: TGTGCCAGCAGCCCGAGGGTAGGGCAGGCCCAAGAGACCCAGTACTTC. This sequence joins TRBV7-6 and TRBJ2-5; D is possibly TRBD2 (5 bases). Per germline, CDR1 SGHVS and CDR2 FNYEAQ. The CDR3 is made up of 16 amino acids. V was clipped by 5 bases and J by 1 base, with 17 bases between them.

The CDR3 DNA follows: TGTGCCTGGAGTATACTCCGGGGTGAAGCTTTCTTT. This encodes CAWSILRGEAFF. The J gene is TRBJ1-1, the V gene TRBV30; no definite D call. Looked up from germline, CDR1 is GTSNPN and CDR2 is SVGIG (reference sequence). V lost 2 bases to trimming and J lost 7 bases, with 11 bases between them. The CDR3 length is 12 residues. The variable domain in full, completed from reference TRBV30 and TRBJ1-1, reads SQTIHQWPATLVQPVGSPLSLECTVEGTSNPNLYWYRQAAGRGLQLLFYSVGIGQISSEVPQNLSASRPQDRQFILSSKKLLLSDSGFYLCAWSILRGEAFFGQGTRLTVV.

This clonotype has more than one count but fewer than ten. The chain combines TRBV28 with TRBJ1-6; D ambiguous. The CDR3 runs to 13 residues. V dropped 5 bases and J dropped 6 bases, with 8 bases sitting between them. Germline V gives CDR1 MDHEN, CDR2 SYDVKM. The CDR3 loop reads CASSLEFNSPLHF. The CDR3 DNA reads as TGTGCCAGCAGTCTCGAATTTAATTCACCCCTCCACTTT.

The rearrangement joins TRBV28 to TRBJ2-7, with D possibly TRBD2 on 6 matching bases. The V gene lost 6 bases and the J gene lost 0 bases, with 15 bases spanning the gap. The CDR3 runs 15 residues. Germline V lookup: CDR1 MDHEN, CDR2 SYDVKM. The CDR3 protein is CASSPGEALSYEQYF. Here the CDR3 DNA reads TGTGCCAGCAGCCCCGGGGAGGCCCTCTCCTACGAGCAGTACTTC.

This clonotype occurred many times. This chain connects TRBV20-1 to TRBJ2-7; D is undetermined. Germline assignment: CDR1 DFQATT and CDR2 SNEGSKA (reference sequence). The CDR3 covers 15 residues. V lost 4 bases to trimming and J lost 1 base, with 17 bases between them. This CDR3 reads CSAKDNNRDSYEQYF. DNA of the CDR3: TGCAGTGCTAAAGACAACAACCGCGATTCCTACGAGCAGTACTTC.

This clonotype was counted many times. CDR3 DNA: TGTGCCAGCAGACGGGACAGCCAAGAGACCCAGTACTTC. Translation: CASRRDSQETQYF. V gene TRBV12-3 or TRBV12-4 combines with J gene TRBJ2-5, with 7 nucleotides matching TRBD1. The CDR3 contains 13 residues. Germline trimming cut 6 bases from V and 1 base from J; bases unmatched to any gene: 2.